One and the same sample provided the 15 T cell receptor beta chains below, sequenced in a study of blood T cell repertoires in COVID-19. Using immunoSEQ multiplex PCR, the repertoire was profiled, and TCRdb retains in-frame clones only, with some absent. The sample carries about 110,000 clones, 69% recorded once. The specimen sequenced was peripheral blood. Source of these receptors: an elderly man with acute or convalescent COVID-19.

This chain joins TRBV29-1 and TRBJ1-1; possibly TRBD1 for D (5 bases). Germline-derived CDR1 and CDR2 are SQVTM and ANQGSEA. CDR3 length: 12 amino acids. Trimming shortened V by 7 bases and J by 1 base, and 10 bases separated the two germline ends. CDR3 sequence reads: CSAHGGNTEAFF. The CDR3 DNA reads as TGCAGCGCCCACGGGGGGAACACTGAAGCTTTCTTT.

This rearrangement joins TRBV6-5 to TRBJ1-2; no firm D call. From germline, CDR1 is MNHEY and CDR2 SVGAGI. The V and J ends lost 0 bases and 4 bases respectively, with 12 bases between them. The CDR3 length is 15 residues. The CDR3 DNA follows: TGTGCCAGCAGTTACTCAGAGGGAAGCTTCTATGGCTACACCTTC. This gives the protein CASSYSEGSFYGYTF.

This clone occurred a few times. The J gene is TRBJ2-3, the V gene TRBV5-4; 7 nucleotides match TRBD2. V was pared by 4 bases and J by 5 bases, with 4 bases of the junction left unmatched. CDR1 is SGHNT, CDR2 YYREEE, per germline (reference sequence). The CDR3 sequence is 13 residues long. DNA for the CDR3: TGTGCCAGCAGCCCGGGAGGTGGAGATACGCAGTATTTT. This encodes CASSPGGGDTQYF.

V is TRBV21-1 and J is TRBJ2-1; TRBD1, the table's D call, was not compared with the DNA. TRBV21-1 is noted as a pseudogene. The CDR3 runs to 11 residues. The CDR3 sequence: CASSPSNEQFF. As DNA, the CDR3 is TGTGCCAGCTCTCCCAGCAATGAGCAGTTCTTC.

The chain carries TRBV24-1 and TRBJ2-1; D is unresolved. Germline V gives CDR1 KGHDR, CDR2 SFDVKD. V was clipped by 5 bases and J by 5 bases, with 9 bases between them. This CDR3 comprises 13 residues. The CDR3 DNA is TGTGCCACCAGTGGAGTCCTTGACAATGAGCAGTTCTTC. Translating it yields CATSGVLDNEQFF.

The chain employs TRBV9 and TRBJ2-5; D perhaps matches TRBD2 (5 bases). Germline V gives CDR1 SGDLS, CDR2 YYNGEE. Deletions cut 3 bases from V and 5 bases from J, with 11 bases between. The length of the CDR3 is 13 residues. CDR3 in DNA: TGTGCCAGCAGCGCCGGCGGCGGGGAGACCCAGTACTTC. As protein: CASSAGGGETQYF.

The chain uses TRBV11-2 and TRBJ2-2, with 15 bases fitting TRBD2. The CDR3 spans 18 residues. Trimming removed 5 bases from V and 5 bases from J; junction bases left unmatched: 9. Germline lookup yields CDR1 SGHAT and CDR2 FQNNGV. Here the CDR3 reads CASSAPGLAGGGTGELFF. Written as DNA, the CDR3 is TGTGCCAGCAGCGCACCGGGACTAGCGGGAGGAGGAACCGGGGAGCTGTTTTTT.

The CDR3 sequence is CATPGGGDYGYTF. CDR3 nucleotide sequence: TGTGCCACCCCGGGGGGGGGCGACTATGGCTACACCTTC. The J gene is TRBJ1-2, the V gene TRBV28, with TRBD1 as a possible D gene (6 bases). The CDR3 covers 13 residues. Germline CDR1 is MDHEN and CDR2 is SYDVKM. Trimming stripped 10 bases from V and 3 bases from J, with 15 bases between.

The CDR3 DNA reads TGCGCCAGCAGCCAAGACTCGGGTTATTATGGCTACACCTTC. Its translation: CASSQDSGYYGYTF. The chain joins TRBV4-1 to TRBJ1-2; unclear D gene. V lost 0 bases, J lost 5 bases, and 10 bases lay in between. CDR1 and CDR2 from the germline V gene are MGHRA and YSYEKL. This CDR3 has 14 amino acids.

The chain carries TRBV7-2 and TRBJ2-7; unclear D gene. Trimming left V 8 bases short and J 1 base short, with 21 bases between. The CDR3 loop spans 16 amino acids. Germline V gene data show CDR1 as SGHTA and CDR2 as FQGNSA. CDR3 in DNA: TGTGCCAGCCTCCGAGTCGCCTCCTCCGGGTCCTACGAGCAGTACTTC. Its translation: CASLRVASSGSYEQYF.

The chain combines TRBV28 with TRBJ2-1; possibly TRBD2 for D (6 bases). Germline V gene sequence: CDR1 MDHEN, CDR2 SYDVKM. The CDR3 spans 15 residues. Trimming left V 4 bases short and J 3 bases short, with 13 bases between. The CDR3 spells CASSSLAAFYNEQFF. In nucleotides, the CDR3 is TGTGCCAGCAGTTCCTTAGCGGCTTTCTACAATGAGCAGTTCTTC. The entire variable domain, with the rest obtained from reference TRBV28 and TRBJ2-1, is as follows: DVKVTQSSRYLVKRTGEKVFLECVQDMDHENMFWYRQDPGLGLRLIYFSYDVKMKEKGDIPEGYSVSREKKERFSLILESASTNQTSMYLCASSSLAAFYNEQFFGPGTRLTVL.

CDR3 region: CASSDGWYEQYF. In nucleotides, the CDR3 is TGTGCCAGCAGTGACGGTTGGTACGAGCAGTACTTC. The V and J genes are TRBV2 and TRBJ2-7, with D uncertain. The CDR3 loop spans 12 amino acids. Per the germline V gene, CDR1 is SNHLY and CDR2 is FYNNEI. V was trimmed by 3 bases and J by 4 bases, leaving 7 bases between them.

A remark on this clone: Other DNA variants within this sample encode the same CDR3. The chain uses TRBV4-3 and TRBJ2-6; tentative D call: TRBD2 (5 bases). V shed 0 bases and J shed 0 bases, with 12 bases lying between them. Germline V gives CDR1 LGHNA, CDR2 YSLEER. The CDR3 has 18 residues. The chain's CDR3 is CASSQDYLAGSGANVLTF. As DNA, the CDR3 is TGCGCCAGCAGCCAAGATTACCTGGCGGGCTCTGGGGCCAACGTCCTGACTTTC.

The chain joins TRBV5-1 to TRBJ1-4, with a weak D call TRBD1 (6 bases). Germline V lookup: CDR1 SGHRS, CDR2 YFSETQ. V was shortened by 4 bases and J by 7 bases, with 17 bases between the two germline ends. This CDR3 is 15 amino acids long. The DNA of the CDR3 is TGCGCCAGCAGCGTTGGATCGGGACAACTTGAAAAACTGTTTTTT. Translating it yields CASSVGSGQLEKLFF.

In its sample, this clone was seen a few times. This chain connects TRBV6-2 or TRBV6-3 to TRBJ1-4; no clear D. With 4 bases removed from V and 8 bases from J, the gap between germline ends came to 20 bases. The germline CDR1 and CDR2 sequences are MNHEY and SVGEGT. The CDR3 sequence is 16 residues long. The CDR3 is CASSFSGLVPGEKLFF. As DNA, the CDR3 is TGTGCCAGCAGTTTCTCAGGCCTCGTCCCGGGAGAAAAACTGTTTTTT.